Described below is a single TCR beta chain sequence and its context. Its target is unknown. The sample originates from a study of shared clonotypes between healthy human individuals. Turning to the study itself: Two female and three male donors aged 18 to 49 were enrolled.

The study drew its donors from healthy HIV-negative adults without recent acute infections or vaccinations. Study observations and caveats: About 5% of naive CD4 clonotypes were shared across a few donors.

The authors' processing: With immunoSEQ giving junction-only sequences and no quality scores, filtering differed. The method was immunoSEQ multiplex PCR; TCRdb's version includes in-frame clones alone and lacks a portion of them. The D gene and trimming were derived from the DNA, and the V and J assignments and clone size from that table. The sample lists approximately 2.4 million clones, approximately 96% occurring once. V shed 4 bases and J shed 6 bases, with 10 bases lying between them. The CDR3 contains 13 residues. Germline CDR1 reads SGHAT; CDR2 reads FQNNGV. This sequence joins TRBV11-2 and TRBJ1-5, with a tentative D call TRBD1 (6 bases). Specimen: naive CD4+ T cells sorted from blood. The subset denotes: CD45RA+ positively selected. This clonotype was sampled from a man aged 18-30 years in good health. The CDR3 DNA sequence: TGTGCCAGCAGCTGGACAGATCTTCAGCCCCAGCATTTT. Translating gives CASSWTDLQPQHF.